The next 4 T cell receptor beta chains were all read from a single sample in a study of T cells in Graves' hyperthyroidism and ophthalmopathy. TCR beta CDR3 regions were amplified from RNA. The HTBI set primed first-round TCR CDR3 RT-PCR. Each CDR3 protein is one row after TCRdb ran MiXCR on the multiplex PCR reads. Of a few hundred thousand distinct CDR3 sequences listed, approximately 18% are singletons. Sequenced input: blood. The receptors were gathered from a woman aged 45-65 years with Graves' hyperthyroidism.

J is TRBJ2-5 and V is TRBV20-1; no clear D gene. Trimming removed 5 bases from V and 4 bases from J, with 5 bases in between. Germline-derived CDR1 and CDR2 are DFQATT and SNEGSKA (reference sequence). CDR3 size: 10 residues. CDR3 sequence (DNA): TGCAGTGCTGAAGGAGAGACCCAGTACTTC. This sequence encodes CSAEGETQYF.

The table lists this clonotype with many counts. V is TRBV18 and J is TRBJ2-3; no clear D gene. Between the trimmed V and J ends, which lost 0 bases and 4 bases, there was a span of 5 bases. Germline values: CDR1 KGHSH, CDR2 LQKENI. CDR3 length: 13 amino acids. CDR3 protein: CASSPPGADTQYF. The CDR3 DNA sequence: TGTGCCAGCTCACCACCGGGTGCAGATACGCAGTATTTT.

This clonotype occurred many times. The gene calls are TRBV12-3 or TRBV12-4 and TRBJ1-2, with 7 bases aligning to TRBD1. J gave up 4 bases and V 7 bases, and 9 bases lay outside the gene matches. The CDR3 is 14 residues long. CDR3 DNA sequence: TGTGCCAGCATCCTTCTCGACAGGGTCTATGGCTACACCTTC. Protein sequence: CASILLDRVYGYTF.

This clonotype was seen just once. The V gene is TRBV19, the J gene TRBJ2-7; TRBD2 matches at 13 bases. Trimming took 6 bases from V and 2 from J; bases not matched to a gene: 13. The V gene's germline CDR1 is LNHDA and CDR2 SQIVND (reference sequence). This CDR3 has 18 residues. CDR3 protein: CASSEGTSGKSPAYEQYF. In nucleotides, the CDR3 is TGTGCCAGTAGCGAAGGGACTAGCGGGAAATCACCAGCCTACGAGCAGTACTTC.